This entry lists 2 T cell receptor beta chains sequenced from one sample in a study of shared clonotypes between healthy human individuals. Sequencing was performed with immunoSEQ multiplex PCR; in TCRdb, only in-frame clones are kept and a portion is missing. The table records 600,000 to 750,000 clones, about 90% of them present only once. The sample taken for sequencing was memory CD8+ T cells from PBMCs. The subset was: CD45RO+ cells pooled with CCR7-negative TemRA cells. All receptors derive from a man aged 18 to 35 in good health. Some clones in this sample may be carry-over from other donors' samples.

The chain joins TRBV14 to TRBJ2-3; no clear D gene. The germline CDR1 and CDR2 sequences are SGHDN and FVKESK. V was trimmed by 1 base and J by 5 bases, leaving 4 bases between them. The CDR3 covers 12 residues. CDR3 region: CASSQAKDTQYF. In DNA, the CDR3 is TGTGCCAGCAGCCAAGCTAAAGATACGCAGTATTTT.

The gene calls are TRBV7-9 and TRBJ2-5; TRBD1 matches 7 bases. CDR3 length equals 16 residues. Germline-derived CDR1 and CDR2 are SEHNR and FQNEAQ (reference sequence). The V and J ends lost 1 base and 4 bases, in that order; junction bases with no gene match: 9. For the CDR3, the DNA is TGTGCCAGCAGCTTAGAGGGCCCGACAGGGAGAGAGACCCAGTACTTC. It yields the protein CASSLEGPTGRETQYF. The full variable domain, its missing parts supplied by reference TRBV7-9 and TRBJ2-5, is DTGVSQNPRHKITKRGQNVTFRCDPISEHNRLYWYRQTLGQGPEFLTYFQNEAQLEKSRLLSDRFSAERPKGSFSTLEIQRTEQGDSAMYLCASSLEGPTGRETQYFGPGTRLLVL.